The clone carrying this T cell receptor (beta chain) turned up a few times. Its matching antigen is unknown. These data originate in a study of vaccination and CD4 T cells after COVID-19. Stated treatment: roughly 10-day PBMC culture with coronavirus spike peptide pools or control peptides (ViraFEST assay). The assay that was used to sequence DNA from cultured CD4+ T cells was the Oncomine TCR Beta short-read assay. It was from cultured CD4+ T cells that genomic DNA was extracted. MiXCR, applied by TCRdb to the PCR reads, yields one record per CDR3 protein. The table includes 9,300 or so distinct CDR3 sequences, approximately 51% detected once. Sequencing used CD4+ T cells from blood, cultured in vitro. This TCR derives from a human donor who had recovered from COVID-19.

In DNA, the CDR3 is TGTGCCAGCAGTTCCCCAGATACGCAGTATTTT. Amino acid sequence: CASSSPDTQYF. The genes are TRBV6-2 or TRBV6-3 and TRBJ2-3; D is undetermined. The CDR3 is 11 residues long. V dropped 4 bases and J dropped 4 bases, with 3 bases sitting between them. Germline CDR1 is MNHEY and CDR2 is SVGEGT.